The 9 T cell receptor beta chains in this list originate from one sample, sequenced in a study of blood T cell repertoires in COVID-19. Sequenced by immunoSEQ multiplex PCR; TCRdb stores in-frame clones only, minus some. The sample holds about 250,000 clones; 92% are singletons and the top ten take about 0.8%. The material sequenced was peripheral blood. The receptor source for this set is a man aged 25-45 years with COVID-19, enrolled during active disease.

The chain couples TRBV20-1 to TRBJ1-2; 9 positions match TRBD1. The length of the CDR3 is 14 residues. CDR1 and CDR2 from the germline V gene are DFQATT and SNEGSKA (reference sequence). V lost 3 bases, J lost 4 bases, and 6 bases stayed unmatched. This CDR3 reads CSASNGTGPYGYTF. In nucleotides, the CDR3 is TGCAGTGCTAGTAACGGGACAGGGCCCTATGGCTACACCTTC.

CDR3 DNA: TGTGCCAGCAGCTCGGGGGGGATGTCCTATAATTCACCCCTCCACTTT. This codes for CASSSGGMSYNSPLHF. The V gene is TRBV7-9, the J gene TRBJ1-6, with D tentatively TRBD1 (5 bases). Trimming cost V 4 bases and J 1 base, with 11 bases left between them. The CDR3 is 16 residues long. Germline assignment: CDR1 SEHNR and CDR2 FQNEAQ (reference sequence).

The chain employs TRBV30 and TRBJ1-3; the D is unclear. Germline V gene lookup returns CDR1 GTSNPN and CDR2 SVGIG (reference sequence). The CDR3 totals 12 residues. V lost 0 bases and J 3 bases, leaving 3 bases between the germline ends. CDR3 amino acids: CAWSVHGNTIYF. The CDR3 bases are TGTGCCTGGAGTGTCCATGGAAACACCATATATTTT.

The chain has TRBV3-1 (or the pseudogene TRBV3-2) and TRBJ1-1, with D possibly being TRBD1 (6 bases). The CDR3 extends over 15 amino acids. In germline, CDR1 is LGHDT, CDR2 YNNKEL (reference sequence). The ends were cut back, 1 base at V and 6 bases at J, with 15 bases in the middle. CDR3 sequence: CASSQGGQGLAEAFF. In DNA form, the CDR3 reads TGTGCCAGCAGCCAAGGCGGGCAGGGGTTAGCTGAAGCTTTCTTT.

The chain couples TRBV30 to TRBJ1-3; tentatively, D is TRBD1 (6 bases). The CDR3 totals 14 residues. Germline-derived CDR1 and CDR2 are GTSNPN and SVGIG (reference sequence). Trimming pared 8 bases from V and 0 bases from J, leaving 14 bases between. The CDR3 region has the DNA TGTGCCGGAAGACAGGCGGGCTCTGGAAACACCATATATTTT. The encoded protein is CAGRQAGSGNTIYF.

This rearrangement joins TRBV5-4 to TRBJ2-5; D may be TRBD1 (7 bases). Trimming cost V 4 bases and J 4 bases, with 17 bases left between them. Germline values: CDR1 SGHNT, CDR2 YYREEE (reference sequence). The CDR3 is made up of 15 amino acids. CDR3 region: CASSPGDRSLETQYF. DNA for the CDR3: TGTGCCAGCAGCCCGGGGGACAGATCTCTAGAGACCCAGTACTTC.

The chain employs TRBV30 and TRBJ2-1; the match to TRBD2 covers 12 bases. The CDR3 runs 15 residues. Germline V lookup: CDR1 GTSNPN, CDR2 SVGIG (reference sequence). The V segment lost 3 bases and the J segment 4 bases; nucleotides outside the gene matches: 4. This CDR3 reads CAWRALAGGYNEQFF. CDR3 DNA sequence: TGTGCCTGGAGAGCGCTAGCGGGGGGGTACAATGAGCAGTTCTTC.

This CDR3 reads CASSQGRGRVNTIYF. The CDR3 bases are TGTGCCAGCAGCCAGGGCAGGGGCCGGGTAAACACCATATATTTT. The gene calls are TRBV14 and TRBJ1-3, with D perhaps TRBD1 (6 bases). With 3 bases removed from V and 6 bases from J, the gap between germline ends came to 15 bases. Germline CDR1 SGHDN, CDR2 FVKESK. The CDR3 spans 15 residues.

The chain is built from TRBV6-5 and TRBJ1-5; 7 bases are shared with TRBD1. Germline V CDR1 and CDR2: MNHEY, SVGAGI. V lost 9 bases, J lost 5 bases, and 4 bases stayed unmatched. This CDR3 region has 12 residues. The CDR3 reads CASYDRDQPQHF. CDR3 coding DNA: TGTGCCAGTTACGACAGGGATCAGCCCCAGCATTTT.